This TCR beta chain derives from a study of blood T cell repertoires in COVID-19. Study overall: Some COVID-19 samples were acute and others convalescent; all came from the United States, Italy and Spain. Sources were T cells, B-cell-depleted T cells, or PBMCs; the material itself was cDNA or gDNA.

The count of this clone is one. In the original analysis: Reference gene primers were amplified, and this amplification served to estimate nucleated cell counts. TCRdb's table, derived via immunoSEQ multiplex PCR, lists solely in-frame clones and lacks some. V, J and clone size are taken as reported in that table, and D and trimming were inferred from the DNA itself. The sample lists about 99,000 clones; about 82% were seen once. This clonotype was sampled from a woman aged 55-75 years in a cohort sampled during active or convalescent COVID-19. What was sequenced was peripheral blood.

CDR3 sequence reads: CATSLRTGTVETQYF. CDR3 DNA sequence: TGTGCCACCAGCTTACGGACAGGTACCGTGGAGACCCAGTACTTC. This chain uses TRBV15 with TRBJ2-5; 7 nucleotides line up with TRBD1. This CDR3 comprises 15 residues. The germline V gene encodes CDR1 LNHNV and CDR2 YYDKDF (reference sequence). V was pared by 5 bases and J by 5 bases, with 11 bases of the junction left unmatched.